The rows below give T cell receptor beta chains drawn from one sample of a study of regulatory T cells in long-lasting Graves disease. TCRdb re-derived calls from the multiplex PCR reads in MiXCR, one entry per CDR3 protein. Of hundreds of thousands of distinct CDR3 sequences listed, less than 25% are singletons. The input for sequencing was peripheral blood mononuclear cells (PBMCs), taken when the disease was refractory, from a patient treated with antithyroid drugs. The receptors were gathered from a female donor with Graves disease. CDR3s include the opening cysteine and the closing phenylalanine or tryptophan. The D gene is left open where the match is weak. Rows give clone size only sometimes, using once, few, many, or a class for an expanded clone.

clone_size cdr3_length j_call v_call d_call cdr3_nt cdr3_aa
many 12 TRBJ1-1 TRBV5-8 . TGTGCCAGCAGCTTTGTCAGCACTGAAGCTTTCTTT CASSFVSTEAFF
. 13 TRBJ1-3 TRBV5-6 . TGTGCCAGCAGCTCCGTATCCGGAAACACCATATATTTT CASSSVSGNTIYF
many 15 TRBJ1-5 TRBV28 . TGTGCCAGCAGTACCGACAGAGATAGCAATCAGCCCCAGCATTTT CASSTDRDSNQPQHF
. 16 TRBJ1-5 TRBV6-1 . TGTGCCAGCAGTGAAGTTGCCAAGGGTTTCAATCAGCCCCAGCATTTT CASSEVAKGFNQPQHF
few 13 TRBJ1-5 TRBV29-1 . TGCAGCGTTGAAGAGGGGGCCCATCAGCCCCAGCATTTT CSVEEGAHQPQHF
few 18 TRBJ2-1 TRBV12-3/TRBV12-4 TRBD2 TGTGCCAGCAGCCCAACCCTCCATACGGCGGGAGACCGCAATGAGCAGTTCTTC CASSPTLHTAGDRNEQFF
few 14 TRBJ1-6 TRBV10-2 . TGCGCCAGCAGCCAGAGCTCCTATAATTCACCCCTCCACTTT CASSQSSYNSPLHF
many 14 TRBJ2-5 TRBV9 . TGTGCCAGCAGCTTGGGACTGAAACAAGAGACCCAGTACTTC CASSLGLKQETQYF
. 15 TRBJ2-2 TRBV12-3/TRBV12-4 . TGTGCCAGTGCCCAGCGGACTACAGTTACCGGGGAGCCGTTTTTT CASAQRTTVTGEPFF
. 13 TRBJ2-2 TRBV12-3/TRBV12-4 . TGTGCCAGCAGGTACAGGGAAGCCGGGGAGCTGTTTTTT CASRYREAGELFF
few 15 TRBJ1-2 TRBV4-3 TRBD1 TGCGCCAGCAGCCAAGCTCCGGACAGGGACTATGGCTACACCTTC CASSQAPDRDYGYTF
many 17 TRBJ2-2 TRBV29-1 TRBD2 TGCAGCGTAAAGACTAGCGGGAGGAATGGGAACACCGGGGAGCTGTTTTTT CSVKTSGRNGNTGELFF
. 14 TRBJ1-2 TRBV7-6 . TGTGCCAGCAGCTTAGCGCCAGGGGAGCCTAGCTACACCTTC CASSLAPGEPSYTF
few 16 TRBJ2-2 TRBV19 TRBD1 TGTGCCAGTAGTATAGGAACAGGGGTTGTGGCCGGGGAGCTGTTTTTT CASSIGTGVVAGELFF
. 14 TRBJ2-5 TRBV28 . TGTGCCAGCAGTCTATTAGGGACTGGCGAGACCCAGTACTTC CASSLLGTGETQYF
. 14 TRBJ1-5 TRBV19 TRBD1 TGTGCCACAGGACGGACTAACAGGGGGCAGCCCCAGCATTTT CATGRTNRGQPQHF
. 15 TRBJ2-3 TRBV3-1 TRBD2 TGTGCCAGCAGCCAAGGGGCGGGAGGTGGAGATACGCAGTATTTT CASSQGAGGGDTQYF
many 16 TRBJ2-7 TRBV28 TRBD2 TGTGCCAGCAGTTCGACTCGGGAGGTGATCTCCTACGAGCAGTACTTC CASSSTREVISYEQYF
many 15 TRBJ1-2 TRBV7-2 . TGTGCCAGCAGCCCGTCTCAGGGACCCGCCTATGGCTACACCTTC CASSPSQGPAYGYTF
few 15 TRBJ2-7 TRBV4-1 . TGCGCCAGCAGCCTCGAGAGAGGGGCGTTCTACGAGCAGTACTTC CASSLERGAFYEQYF
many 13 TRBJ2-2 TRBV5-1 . TGCGCCAGCCGTAGCTCGAACACCGGGGAGCTGTTTTTT CASRSSNTGELFF
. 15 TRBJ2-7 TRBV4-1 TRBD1 TGCGCCAGCAGCCACCGGGACAGGACCCCCTACGAGCAGTACTTC CASSHRDRTPYEQYF
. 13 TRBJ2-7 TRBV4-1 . TGCGCCAGCAGCCAAGAATCCTTTTACGAGCAGTACTTC CASSQESFYEQYF
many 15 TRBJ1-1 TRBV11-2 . TGTGCCAGCAGCTTAGTCCCAGGGGAAGGCACTGAAGCTTTCTTT CASSLVPGEGTEAFF
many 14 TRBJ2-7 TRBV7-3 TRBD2 TGTGCCAGCAGCCCGGTAGCGGGGCTCTACGAGCAGTACTTC CASSPVAGLYEQYF
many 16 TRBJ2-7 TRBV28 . TGTGCCAGCAGTTTATTTTCGGGACGGGGACTCTACGAGCAGTACTTC CASSLFSGRGLYEQYF
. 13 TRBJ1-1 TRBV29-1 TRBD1 TGCAGCGGTTCACAGGGGCGAGGCACTGAAGCTTTCTTT CSGSQGRGTEAFF
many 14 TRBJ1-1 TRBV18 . TGTGCCAGCTCACGCGAGGACACGAACACTGAAGCTTTCTTT CASSREDTNTEAFF
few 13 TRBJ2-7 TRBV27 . TGTGCCAGCAGCTCCGGGGTGGCGTTCGAGCAGTACTTC CASSSGVAFEQYF
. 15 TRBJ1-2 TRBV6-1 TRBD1 TGTGCCAGCAGCAGATCGGGACAGGGGGCAGGTGGCTACACCTTC CASSRSGQGAGGYTF
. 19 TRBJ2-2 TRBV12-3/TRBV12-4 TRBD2 TGTGCCAGCAGTCCGGGGACTAGCGGGGGAGGAGGGTACACCGGGGAGCTGTTTTTT CASSPGTSGGGGYTGELFF
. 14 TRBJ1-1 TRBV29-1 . TGCAGCGTGGGTCCGGGACATTTGAACACTGAAGCTTTCTTT CSVGPGHLNTEAFF
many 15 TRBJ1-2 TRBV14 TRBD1 TGTGCCAGCAGCCAATTGGACAGGGGCTCCAGAGGCTACACCTTC CASSQLDRGSRGYTF
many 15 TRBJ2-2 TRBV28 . TGTGCCAGCTCCGGCCGGACACCCAACACCGGGGAGCTGTTTTTT CASSGRTPNTGELFF
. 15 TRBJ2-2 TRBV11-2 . TGTGCCAGCAGCTTAGATCCAGGGGTTGCCGGGGAGCTGTTTTTT CASSLDPGVAGELFF
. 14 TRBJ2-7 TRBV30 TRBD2 TGTGCCTGGAGTGTCGGCGGGAGGGCCCCCGAGCAGTACTTC CAWSVGGRAPEQYF
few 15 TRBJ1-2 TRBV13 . TGTGCCAGCAGCTTAATGCAGGGTTCAGACTATGGCTACACCTTC CASSLMQGSDYGYTF
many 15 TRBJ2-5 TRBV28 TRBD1 TGTGCCAGCAGTCCTTTGACAGGGGGTTATGAGACCCAGTACTTC CASSPLTGGYETQYF
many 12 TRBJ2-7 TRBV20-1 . TGCAGTGCTTTCGAGAGGACCTACGAGCAGTACTTC CSAFERTYEQYF
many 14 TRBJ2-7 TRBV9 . TGTGCCAGCAGCGCGGAGGGCAGATCCTACGAGCAGTACTTC CASSAEGRSYEQYF
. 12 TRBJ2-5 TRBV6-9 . TGTGCCAGCAGTTTGACAGCTCAGACCCAGTACTTC CASSLTAQTQYF
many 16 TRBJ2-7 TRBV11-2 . TGTGCCAGCAGCCAACACATGGGCATTGATGGCTACGAGCAGTACTTC CASSQHMGIDGYEQYF
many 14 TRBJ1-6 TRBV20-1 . TGCAGTTCTACCCGCGGCTCCTATAATTCACCCCTCCACTTT CSSTRGSYNSPLHF
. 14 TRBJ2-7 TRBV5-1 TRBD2 TGCGCCAGCAGCCACGGGACTATCCCCTTCGAGCAGTACTTC CASSHGTIPFEQYF
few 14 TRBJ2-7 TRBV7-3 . TGTGCCAGCAGCTCCTTCGGCGGGATGAACGAGCAGTACTTC CASSSFGGMNEQYF
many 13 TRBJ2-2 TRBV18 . TGTGCCAGCTCCAATTGGTCGACCGGGGAGCTGTTTTTT CASSNWSTGELFF
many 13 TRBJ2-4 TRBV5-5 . TGTGCCAGCAGCTTGTCCCCTAGAAACATTCAGTACTTC CASSLSPRNIQYF
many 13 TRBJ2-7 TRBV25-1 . TGTGCCAGCAGTGACGGGTACACTAGAGAGCAGTACTTC CASSDGYTREQYF
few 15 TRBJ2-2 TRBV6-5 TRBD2 TGTGCCAGCAGTTACATAGCGGGAGGGAACGGGGAGCTGTTTTTT CASSYIAGGNGELFF
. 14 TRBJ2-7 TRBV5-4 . TGTGCCAGCAGCTCCGGACAGCGACTCTACGAGCAGTACTTC CASSSGQRLYEQYF
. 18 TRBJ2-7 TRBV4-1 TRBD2 TGCGCCAGCAGACCTATTCGGGGGGGCGGCACGAGCTCCTACGAGCAGTACTTC CASRPIRGGGTSSYEQYF